Sequencing of this TCR beta chain was carried out in a study of Graves' ophthalmopathy and Graves' hyperthyroidism. Study as a whole: The study drew peripheral blood at initial diagnosis, before any treatment.

Included hyperthyroidism patients were aged 18 to 65 and newly diagnosed (under 2 months' duration). The authors diagnosed from clinical symptoms, serum thyroxine, TRAb, thyroid ultrasound and orbital computed tomography. The CDR3 has 13 amino acids. Germline CDR1 GTSNPN, CDR2 SVGIG (reference sequence). In regard to this clonotype: At one of its ends the junction is not consistent with the germline gene, which may arise from a read error.

Amplified TCR beta CDR3 regions were obtained using RNA transcripts as template. HTBI-primed RT-PCR formed the first round, and a multiplex PCR formed the second. One entry per CDR3 protein, called by TCRdb with MiXCR from the multiplex PCR reads. This sample has 620,000 or so distinct CDR3 sequences, with 22% found just once. The sequencing input was peripheral blood. This clonotype originated in a woman aged 18-29 years with stable Graves' hyperthyroidism. Some clones in this sample may be carry-over from other donors' samples. This rearrangement joins TRBV30 to TRBJ1-1, with D unresolved. The CDR3 spells CAWTKGLNTEVFF. In nucleotides, the CDR3 is TGTGCCTGGACCAAGGGATTGAACACTGAAGTTTTCTTT. Combining the CDR3 with reference TRBV30 and TRBJ1-1 gives the whole variable domain SQTIHQWPATLVQPVGSPLSLECTVEGTSNPNLYWYRQAAGRGLQLLFYSVGIGQISSEVPQNLSASRPQDRQFILSSKKLLLSDSGFYLCAWTKGLNTEVFFGQGTRLTVV.